Shown below are 14 T cell receptor beta chains from a single sample sequenced in a study of radiotherapy plus CTLA-4 blockade in lung cancer. The data were produced by immunoSEQ multiplex PCR, yet TCRdb's version contains in-frame clones alone and is incomplete. Of 39,000 or so clones listed, about 80% were seen once; the top ten hold approximately 9%. The source was peripheral blood, collected from a patient treated with radiotherapy plus ipilimumab. These receptors all stem from a human donor with non-small cell lung cancer who had stable disease on radiotherapy plus ipilimumab.

The gene calls are TRBV6-6 and TRBJ1-1, with 7 bases lining up with TRBD1. Per the germline V gene, CDR1 is MNHNY and CDR2 is SVGAGI (reference sequence). The CDR3 is 13 residues long. V shed 2 bases, J shed 6 bases, and the junction held 3 bases outside the gene matches. The CDR3 DNA reads TGTGCCAGCAGTTACCGCCAGGGGGCTGAAGCTTTCTTT. Protein sequence: CASSYRQGAEAFF.

The chain joins TRBV10-1 to TRBJ1-1; 8 bases agree with TRBD1. The CDR3 is 17 amino acids. Unmatched junction bases numbered 20, after V lost 7 bases and J lost 7 bases. Germline-derived CDR1 and CDR2 are WNHNN and SYGVQD (reference sequence). CDR3 bases: TGCGCCAGCAAGGCGAGGGACAGGTCGACACCGCCCGTTGAAGCTTTCTTT. This codes for CASKARDRSTPPVEAFF.

V gene TRBV27 combines with J gene TRBJ1-2; 12 positions match TRBD1. The CDR3 covers 14 residues. The J segment lost 8 bases and the V segment lost 5 bases, leaving 6 bases of the junction unmatched. In germline, CDR1 is MNHEY, CDR2 SMNVEV (reference sequence). CDR3 coding DNA: TGTGCCAGCAGTCGGGACAGGGGGCAAGAAGGCTACACCTTC. Protein sequence: CASSRDRGQEGYTF.

This clone showed up just once. The chain combines TRBV11-3 with TRBJ1-1; no clear D. CDR3 length: 13 residues. Per germline, CDR1 SGHNT and CDR2 YENEEA. The V gene lost 5 bases and the J gene lost 2 bases, with 9 bases spanning the gap. This chain's CDR3 is CASSPRENTEAFF. The CDR3 nucleotides are TGTGCCAGCAGCCCCCGAGAAAACACTGAAGCTTTCTTT.

The chain combines TRBV7-3 with TRBJ1-2; D gene unclear. Trimming stripped 5 bases from V and 4 bases from J, with 11 bases between. CDR3 length: 13 amino acids. Germline V lookup: CDR1 SGHTA, CDR2 FQGTGA. The CDR3 loop is CASSPVSIYGYTF. For the CDR3, the DNA is TGTGCCAGCAGCCCGGTGAGCATCTATGGCTACACCTTC.

The CDR3 is CASGPTAGVWTEAFF. DNA of the CDR3: TGCGCCAGCGGACCCACGGCGGGTGTGTGGACTGAAGCTTTCTTT. This chain links TRBV5-1 with TRBJ1-1; D is ambiguous. V was clipped by 7 bases and J by 5 bases, with 21 bases between them. CDR1 and CDR2 from the germline V gene are SGHRS and YFSETQ. The CDR3 extends over 15 amino acids.

V is TRBV5-6 and J is TRBJ1-2; the match to TRBD1 covers 9 bases. The V and J ends lost 4 bases and 7 bases, in that order; junction bases with no gene match: 5. Germline assignment: CDR1 SGHDT and CDR2 YYEEEE. The CDR3 is made up of 13 amino acids. The CDR3 coding sequence is TGTGCCAGCAGCCTACCGGGACAGGGTGGCTACACCTTC. Its translation: CASSLPGQGGYTF.

This clone was counted a single time. This CDR3 is CASSQGGDRDNEKLFF. In DNA, the CDR3 is TGCGCCAGCAGCCAAGGGGGGGACAGGGACAATGAAAAACTGTTTTTT. This chain links TRBV4-3 with TRBJ1-4; 9 positions match TRBD1. The germline V gene has CDR1 LGHNA and CDR2 YSLEER. The V gene end was trimmed by 1 base and the J gene end by 5 bases; junction bases not matched to a gene: 5. This CDR3 has 16 residues.

The count of this clone is one. This chain joins TRBV5-1 and TRBJ1-4; possibly TRBD1 for D (6 bases). V lost 5 bases to trimming and J lost 6 bases, with 14 bases between them. The CDR3 runs to 14 residues. Germline V lookup: CDR1 SGHRS, CDR2 YFSETQ. The CDR3 sequence: CASSYRDWDEKLFF. The CDR3 bases are TGCGCCAGCAGTTACAGGGACTGGGATGAAAAACTGTTTTTT.

This chain links TRBV5-5 with TRBJ2-3; no clear D. CDR1 is SGHKS, CDR2 YYEKEE, per germline (reference sequence). This CDR3 is built from 12 residues. Between the trimmed V and J ends, which lost 4 bases and 11 bases, there was a span of 14 bases. CDR3 protein: CASSPDAHRQYF. The CDR3 DNA follows: TGTGCCAGCAGCCCAGATGCCCACAGGCAGTATTTT. The complete variable domain, with remaining parts taken from reference TRBV5-5 and TRBJ2-3, reads DAGVTQSPTHLIKTRGQQVTLRCSPISGHKSVSWYQQVLGQGPQFIFQYYEKEERGRGNFPDRFSARQFPNYSSELNVNALLLGDSALYLCASSPDAHRQYFGPGTRLTVL.

This clone was detected only once. CDR3 sequence reads: CAWSVGGETQYF. The CDR3 nucleotides are TGTGCCTGGAGTGTAGGGGGGGAGACCCAGTACTTC. The chain is built from TRBV30 and TRBJ2-5; perhaps D is TRBD1 or TRBD2 (6 bases each). Looked up from germline, CDR1 is GTSNPN and CDR2 is SVGIG (reference sequence). This CDR3 is 12 amino acids long. V shed 0 bases and J shed 5 bases, with 7 bases lying between them.

This clone was found once. In nucleotides, the CDR3 is TGTGCCAGCAGTTTGCAGGGGAGCAATCAGCCCCAGCATTTT. It codes for CASSLQGSNQPQHF. The chain joins TRBV27 to TRBJ1-5, with D possibly TRBD1 on 6 matching bases. The V end lost 3 bases, the J end lost 1 base, and 7 bases lay between the germline ends. Germline CDR1 MNHEY, CDR2 SMNVEV (reference sequence). The CDR3 spans 14 residues.

This chain connects TRBV19 to TRBJ1-2; no clear D gene. The germline V and J ends were trimmed by 5 bases and 8 bases, with 12 bases remaining between them. The germline V gene has CDR1 LNHDA and CDR2 SQIVND (reference sequence). The CDR3 is made up of 12 amino acids. CDR3 DNA: TGTGCCAGTAGTCTCAGGACGGGCGGCTACACCTTC. It is translated as CASSLRTGGYTF. Filled out from reference TRBV19 and TRBJ1-2, the complete variable domain reads DGGITQSPKYLFRKEGQNVTLSCEQNLNHDAMYWYRQDPGQGLRLIYYSQIVNDFQKGDIAEGYSVSREKKESFPLTVTSAQKNPTAFYLCASSLRTGGYTFGSGTRLTVV.

Regarding this clone: This same CDR3 is encoded by further DNA sequences in the sample. The V call is TRBV6-5, the J call TRBJ1-6, with D perhaps TRBD1 (5 bases). This CDR3 spans 14 amino acids. The V end was cut by 5 bases, the J end by 2 bases, with 7 bases between. The germline V gene encodes CDR1 MNHEY and CDR2 SVGAGI. The CDR3 region has the DNA TGTGCCAGCAGTGCAGGGCCCTATAATTCACCCCTCCACTTT. This gives the protein CASSAGPYNSPLHF.